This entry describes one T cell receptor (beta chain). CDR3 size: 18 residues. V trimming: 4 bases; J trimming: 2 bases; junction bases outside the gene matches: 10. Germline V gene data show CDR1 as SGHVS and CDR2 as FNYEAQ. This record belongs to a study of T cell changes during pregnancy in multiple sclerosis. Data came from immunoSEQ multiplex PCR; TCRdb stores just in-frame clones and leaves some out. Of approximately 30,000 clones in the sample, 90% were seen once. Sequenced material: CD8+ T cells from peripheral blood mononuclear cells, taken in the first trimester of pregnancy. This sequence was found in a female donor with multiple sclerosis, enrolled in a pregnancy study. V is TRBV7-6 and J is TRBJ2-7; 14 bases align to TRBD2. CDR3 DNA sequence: TGTGCCAGCAGCTCCGCCCCTGGACTAGCGGGAGGAACCTACGAGCAGTACTTC. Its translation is CASSSAPGLAGGTYEQYF.